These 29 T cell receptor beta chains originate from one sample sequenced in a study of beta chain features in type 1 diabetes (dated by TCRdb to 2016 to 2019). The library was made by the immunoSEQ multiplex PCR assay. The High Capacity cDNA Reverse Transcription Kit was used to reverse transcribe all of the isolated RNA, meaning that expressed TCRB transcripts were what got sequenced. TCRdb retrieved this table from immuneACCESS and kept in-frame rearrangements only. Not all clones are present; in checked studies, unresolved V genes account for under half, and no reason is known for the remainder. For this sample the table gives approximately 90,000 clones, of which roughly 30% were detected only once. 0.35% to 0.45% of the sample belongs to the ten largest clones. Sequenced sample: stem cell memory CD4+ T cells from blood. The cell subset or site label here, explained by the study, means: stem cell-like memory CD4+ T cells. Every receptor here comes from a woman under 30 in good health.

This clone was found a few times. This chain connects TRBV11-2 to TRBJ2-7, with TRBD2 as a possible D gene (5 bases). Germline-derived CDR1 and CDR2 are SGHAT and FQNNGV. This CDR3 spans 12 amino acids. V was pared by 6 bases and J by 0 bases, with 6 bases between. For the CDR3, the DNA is TGTGCCAGCAGGGAGGACTCCTACGAGCAGTACTTC. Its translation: CASREDSYEQYF.

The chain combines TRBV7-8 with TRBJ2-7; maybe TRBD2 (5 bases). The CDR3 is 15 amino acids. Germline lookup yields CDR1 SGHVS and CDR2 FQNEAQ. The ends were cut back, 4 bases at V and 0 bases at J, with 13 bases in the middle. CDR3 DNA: TGTGCCAGCAGCTCGAGCGAGGGCCTCTCCTACGAGCAGTACTTC. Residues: CASSSSEGLSYEQYF.

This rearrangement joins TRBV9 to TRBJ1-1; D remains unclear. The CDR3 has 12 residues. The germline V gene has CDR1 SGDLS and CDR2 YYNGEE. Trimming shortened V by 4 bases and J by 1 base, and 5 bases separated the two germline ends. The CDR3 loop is CASSPRNTEAFF. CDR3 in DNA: TGTGCCAGCAGCCCGCGGAACACTGAAGCTTTCTTT.

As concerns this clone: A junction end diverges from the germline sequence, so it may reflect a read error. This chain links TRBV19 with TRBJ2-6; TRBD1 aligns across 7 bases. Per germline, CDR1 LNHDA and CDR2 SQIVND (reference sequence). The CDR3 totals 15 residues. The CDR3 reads CAGSMDRSGANVLTF. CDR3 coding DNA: TGTGCCGGTAGTATGGACAGGTCAGGGGCCAACGTCCTGACTTTC.

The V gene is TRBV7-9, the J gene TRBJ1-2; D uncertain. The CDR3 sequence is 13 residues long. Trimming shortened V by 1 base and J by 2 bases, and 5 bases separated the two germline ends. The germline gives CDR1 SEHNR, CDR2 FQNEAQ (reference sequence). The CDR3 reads CASSLGRNYGYTF. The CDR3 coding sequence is TGTGCCAGCAGCTTAGGCAGGAACTATGGCTACACCTTC.

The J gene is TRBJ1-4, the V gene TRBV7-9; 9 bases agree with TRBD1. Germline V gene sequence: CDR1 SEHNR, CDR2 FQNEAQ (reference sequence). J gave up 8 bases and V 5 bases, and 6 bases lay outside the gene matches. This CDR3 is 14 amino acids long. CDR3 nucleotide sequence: TGTGCCAGCAGCCATGGGACAGGGAACGAAAAACTGTTTTTT. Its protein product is CASSHGTGNEKLFF. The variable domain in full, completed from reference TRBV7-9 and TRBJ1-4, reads DTGVSQNPRHKITKRGQNVTFRCDPISEHNRLYWYRQTLGQGPEFLTYFQNEAQLEKSRLLSDRFSAERPKGSFSTLEIQRTEQGDSAMYLCASSHGTGNEKLFFGSGTQLSVL.

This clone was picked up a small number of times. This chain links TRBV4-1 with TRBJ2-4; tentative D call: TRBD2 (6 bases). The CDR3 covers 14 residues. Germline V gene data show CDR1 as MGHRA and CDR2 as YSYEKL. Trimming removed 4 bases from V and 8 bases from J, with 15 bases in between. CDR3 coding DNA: TGCGCCAGCAGCCTAAGGTACGGGAGAGACATTCAGTACTTC. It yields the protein CASSLRYGRDIQYF.

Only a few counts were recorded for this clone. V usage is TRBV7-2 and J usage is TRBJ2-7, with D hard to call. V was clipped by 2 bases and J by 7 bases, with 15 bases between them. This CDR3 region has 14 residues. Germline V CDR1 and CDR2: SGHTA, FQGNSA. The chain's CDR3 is CASSLIEAPREQYF. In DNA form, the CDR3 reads TGTGCCAGCAGCTTAATAGAAGCGCCCCGGGAGCAGTACTTC. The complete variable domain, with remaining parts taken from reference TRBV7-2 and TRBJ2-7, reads GAGVSQSPSNKVTEKGKDVELRCDPISGHTALYWYRQSLGQGLEFLIYFQGNSAPDKSGLPSDRFSAERTGGSVSTLTIQRTQQEDSAVYLCASSLIEAPREQYFGPGTRLTVT.

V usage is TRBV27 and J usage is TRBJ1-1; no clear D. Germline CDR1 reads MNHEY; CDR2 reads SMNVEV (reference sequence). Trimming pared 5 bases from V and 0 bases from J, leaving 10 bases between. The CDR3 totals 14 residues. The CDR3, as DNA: TGTGCCAGCAGTCCATTACAGCTGAACACTGAAGCTTTCTTT. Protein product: CASSPLQLNTEAFF.

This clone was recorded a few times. CDR3 nucleotide sequence: TGTGCCAGCAGTCTTCAGGGGGTTAATTCACCCCTCCACTTT. Its translation: CASSLQGVNSPLHF. The J gene is TRBJ1-6, the V gene TRBV6-5, with 7 nucleotides matching TRBD1. The germline CDR1 and CDR2 sequences are MNHEY and SVGAGI. The CDR3 totals 14 residues. J was trimmed by 6 bases and V by 5 bases; bases with no gene match: 4.

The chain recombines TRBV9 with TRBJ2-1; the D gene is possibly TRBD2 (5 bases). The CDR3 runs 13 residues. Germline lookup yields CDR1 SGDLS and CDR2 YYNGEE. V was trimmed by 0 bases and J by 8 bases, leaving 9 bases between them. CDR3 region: CASSVGLAHEQFF. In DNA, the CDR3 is TGTGCCAGCAGCGTAGGGCTAGCACATGAGCAGTTCTTC.

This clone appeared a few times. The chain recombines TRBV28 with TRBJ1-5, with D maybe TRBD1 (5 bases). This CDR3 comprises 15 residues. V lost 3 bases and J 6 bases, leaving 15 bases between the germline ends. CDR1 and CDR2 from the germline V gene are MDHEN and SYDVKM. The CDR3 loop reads CASSLKAGRGQPQHF. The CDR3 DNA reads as TGTGCCAGCAGTTTGAAGGCAGGGAGGGGTCAGCCCCAGCATTTT.

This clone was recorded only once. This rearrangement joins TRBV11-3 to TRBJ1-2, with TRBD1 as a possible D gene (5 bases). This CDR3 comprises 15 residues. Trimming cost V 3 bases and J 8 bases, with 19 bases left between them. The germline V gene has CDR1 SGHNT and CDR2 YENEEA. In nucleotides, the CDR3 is TGTGCCAGCAGCTTCTCCCTCGGGGACTTCGGGGGCTACACCTTC. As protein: CASSFSLGDFGGYTF.

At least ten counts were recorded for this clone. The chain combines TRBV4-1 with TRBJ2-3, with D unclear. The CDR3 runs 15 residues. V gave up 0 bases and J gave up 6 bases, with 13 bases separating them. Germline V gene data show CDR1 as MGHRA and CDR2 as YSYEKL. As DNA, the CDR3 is TGCGCCAGCAGCCAAGATCAACCCTTACAGGATACGCAGTATTTT. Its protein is CASSQDQPLQDTQYF.

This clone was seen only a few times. As DNA, the CDR3 is TGTGCCAGCAGCTTCAGGGGCGCCGGACAGCCCCAGCATTTT. As protein: CASSFRGAGQPQHF. The chain has TRBV16 and TRBJ1-5, with D perhaps TRBD1 (6 bases). This CDR3 spans 14 amino acids. Germline lookup yields CDR1 KGHSY and CDR2 FQNENV. Trimming took off 5 bases at V and 7 bases at J, with 15 bases between the two ends.

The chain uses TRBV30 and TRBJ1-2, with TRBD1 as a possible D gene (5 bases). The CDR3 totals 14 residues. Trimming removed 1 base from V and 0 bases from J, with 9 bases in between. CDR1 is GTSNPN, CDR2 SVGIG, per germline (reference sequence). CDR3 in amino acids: CAWSGQGTNYGYTF. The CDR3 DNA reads TGTGCCTGGAGTGGGCAGGGTACTAACTATGGCTACACCTTC.

CDR3 sequence (DNA): TGTGCCAGCAGCGTAGACCACGGGACAGGAAACACCATATATTTT. It is translated as CASSVDHGTGNTIYF. This chain uses TRBV9 with TRBJ1-3; possibly TRBD1 for D (6 bases). The V and J ends lost 0 bases and 4 bases respectively, with 11 bases between them. Germline V gene lookup returns CDR1 SGDLS and CDR2 YYNGEE. CDR3 size: 15 residues.

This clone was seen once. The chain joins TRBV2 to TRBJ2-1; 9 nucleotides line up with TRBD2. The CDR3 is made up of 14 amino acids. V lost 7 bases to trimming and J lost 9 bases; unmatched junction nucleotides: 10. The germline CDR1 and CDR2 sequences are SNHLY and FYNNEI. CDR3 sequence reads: CASMAAGGPGEQFF. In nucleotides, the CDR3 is TGTGCCAGCATGGCGGCGGGGGGGCCGGGTGAGCAGTTCTTC.

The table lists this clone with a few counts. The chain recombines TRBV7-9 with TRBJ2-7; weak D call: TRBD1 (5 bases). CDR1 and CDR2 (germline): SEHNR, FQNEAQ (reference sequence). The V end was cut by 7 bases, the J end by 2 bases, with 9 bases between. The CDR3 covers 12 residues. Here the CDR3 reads CASTGKPYEQYF. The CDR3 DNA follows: TGTGCCAGCACAGGGAAACCCTACGAGCAGTACTTC.

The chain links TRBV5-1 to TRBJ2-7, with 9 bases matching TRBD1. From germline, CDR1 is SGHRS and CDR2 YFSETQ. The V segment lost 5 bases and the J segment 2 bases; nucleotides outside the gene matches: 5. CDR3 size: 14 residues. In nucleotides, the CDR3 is TGCGCCAGCAGTTCCGGGACAGGGCCCTACGAGCAGTACTTC. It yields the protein CASSSGTGPYEQYF.

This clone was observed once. The CDR3 reads CASRAGGMNTEAFF. The CDR3, as DNA: TGTGCCAGCAGGGCTGGGGGCATGAACACTGAAGCTTTCTTT. This chain connects TRBV5-4 to TRBJ1-1, with D perhaps TRBD1 (6 bases). There are 14 residues in the CDR3. From germline, CDR1 is SGHNT and CDR2 YYREEE (reference sequence). V lost 5 bases to trimming and J lost 0 bases, with 11 bases between them. The variable domain in full, completed from reference TRBV5-4 and TRBJ1-1, reads ETGVTQSPTHLIKTRGQQVTLRCSSQSGHNTVSWYQQALGQGPQFIFQYYREEENGRGNFPPRFSGLQFPNYSSELNVNALELDDSALYLCASRAGGMNTEAFFGQGTRLTVV.

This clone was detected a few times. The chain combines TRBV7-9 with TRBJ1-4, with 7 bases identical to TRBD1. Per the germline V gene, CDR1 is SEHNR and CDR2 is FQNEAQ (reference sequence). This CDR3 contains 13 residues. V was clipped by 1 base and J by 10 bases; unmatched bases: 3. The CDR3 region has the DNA TGTGCCAGCAGCTTAGGGGACAGCGGAAAACTGTTTTTT. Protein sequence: CASSLGDSGKLFF.

The CDR3 nucleotides are TGTGCCAGCAGTTACGGGACTAGCGGGATCCAAGAGACCCAGTACTTC. The encoded protein is CASSYGTSGIQETQYF. The chain carries TRBV6-6 and TRBJ2-5, with 13 bases aligning to TRBD2. This CDR3 spans 16 amino acids. Losses at the gene ends were 2 bases for V and 1 base for J; bases not matched to a gene: 1. From germline, CDR1 is MNHNY and CDR2 SVGAGI (reference sequence).

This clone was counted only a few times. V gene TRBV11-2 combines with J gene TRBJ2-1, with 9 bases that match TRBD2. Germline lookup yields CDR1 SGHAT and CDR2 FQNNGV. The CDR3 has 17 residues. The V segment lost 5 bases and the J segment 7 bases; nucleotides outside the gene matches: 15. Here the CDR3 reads CASSQQPLGLAKNEQFF. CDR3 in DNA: TGTGCCAGCAGCCAGCAACCCTTGGGACTAGCTAAAAATGAGCAGTTCTTC.

As DNA, the CDR3 is TGTGCCAGCAGCTTGGTGACAGGCGAAGAAGCTTTCTTT. Protein sequence: CASSLVTGEEAFF. The chain uses TRBV5-4 and TRBJ1-1, with D possibly matching TRBD1 (6 bases). The CDR3 length is 13 residues. From germline, CDR1 is SGHNT and CDR2 YYREEE (reference sequence). Trimming removed 0 bases at V and 8 bases at J, with 11 bases between.

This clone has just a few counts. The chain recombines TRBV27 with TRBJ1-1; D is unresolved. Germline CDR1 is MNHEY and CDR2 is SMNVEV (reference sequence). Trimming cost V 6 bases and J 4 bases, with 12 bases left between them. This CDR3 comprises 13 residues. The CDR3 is CASRPTSSTEAFF. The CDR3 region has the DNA TGTGCCAGCAGACCGACTTCTTCCACTGAAGCTTTCTTT.

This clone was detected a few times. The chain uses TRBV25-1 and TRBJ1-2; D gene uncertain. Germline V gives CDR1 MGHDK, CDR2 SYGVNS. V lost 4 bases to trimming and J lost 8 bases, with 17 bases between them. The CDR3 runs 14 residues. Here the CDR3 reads CASSGTDLRRGYTF. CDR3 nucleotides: TGTGCCAGCAGTGGGACTGACTTGAGACGCGGCTACACCTTC.

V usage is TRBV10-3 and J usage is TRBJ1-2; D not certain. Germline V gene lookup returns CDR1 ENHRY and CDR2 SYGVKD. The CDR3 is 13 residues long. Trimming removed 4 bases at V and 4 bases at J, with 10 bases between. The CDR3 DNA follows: TGTGCCATCAGTGCCCAGGAAAGCTATGGCTACACCTTC. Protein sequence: CAISAQESYGYTF.

The CDR3 loop is CASSQDTGTNYGYTF. The CDR3 DNA reads TGTGCCAGCAGCCAAGATACAGGTACTAACTATGGCTACACCTTC. This chain connects TRBV4-2 to TRBJ1-2; D perhaps matches TRBD1 (5 bases). The CDR3 totals 15 residues. V shed 0 bases and J shed 0 bases, with 8 bases lying between them. Germline V gene sequence: CDR1 LGHNA, CDR2 YNFKEQ.